These T cell receptor beta chains were read from a single sample in a study of blood T cell repertoires in COVID-19. TCRdb keeps only in-frame clones here, not all; method: immunoSEQ multiplex PCR. Of some 94,000 clones detected, roughly 89% appear once; the ten largest clones hold approximately 16%. The sample taken for sequencing was peripheral blood. The receptors were sampled from an older woman with COVID-19, enrolled during active disease. Both conserved end residues are part of each CDR3. The D gene is left open where the match is weak. Size tells how often a clone was seen (once, few, many) or the class of an expanded clone, and some rows leave it out.

J,D,V,size,DNA,CDR3
TRBJ1-4,.,TRBV6-5,.,TGTGCCAGCAGTTACCTACAGGGTCGGCTGTTTTTT,CASSYLQGRLFF
TRBJ1-5,TRBD1,TRBV28,.,TGTGCCAGCAGGAGCGTGGGCTGGGGACAGGGCAATCAGCCCCAGCATTTT,CASRSVGWGQGNQPQHF
TRBJ2-7,TRBD1,TRBV9,.,TGTGCCAGCAGCGTAGGGACAGGTCCCTACGAGCAGTACTTC,CASSVGTGPYEQYF
TRBJ2-5,TRBD1,TRBV7-9,.,TGTGCCAGCAGCGATAGGGGGCAGACTCAAGAGACCCAGTACTTC,CASSDRGQTQETQYF
TRBJ2-7,.,TRBV18,.,TGTGCCAGCTCACCACTTTTCGGGAGTGACGAGCAGTACTTC,CASSPLFGSDEQYF
TRBJ2-7,TRBD1,TRBV4-3,.,TGCGCCAGCAGCCTGGACAGGGGGCTCTACGAGCAGTACTTC,CASSLDRGLYEQYF
TRBJ1-5,.,TRBV28,.,TGTGCCAGCAGTTTATGGCGCCGAGGGCAGCCCCAGCATTTT,CASSLWRRGQPQHF
TRBJ1-2,.,TRBV7-2,.,TGTGCCAGCAGCTTGGGTGGGCCTGGCTACACCTTC,CASSLGGPGYTF
TRBJ1-2,TRBD1,TRBV7-2,.,TGTGCCAGCAGCTTCGGACAGGGGAACTATGGCTACACCTTC,CASSFGQGNYGYTF
TRBJ2-6,.,TRBV30,.,TGTGCCTGGAGTGATAGGACAGGGGCCAACGTCCTGACTTTC,CAWSDRTGANVLTF
TRBJ1-2,.,TRBV4-1,few,TGCGCCAGCAGCCAAGTGTGGCAGGGGACTAACTATGGCTACACCTTC,CASSQVWQGTNYGYTF
TRBJ2-5,.,TRBV5-1,.,TGCGCCAGCAGCGTCGGACAGAACCAAGAGACCCAGTACTTC,CASSVGQNQETQYF
TRBJ1-5,.,TRBV7-8,.,TGTGCCAGCAGCTTAGACACAGATCAGCCCCAGCATTTT,CASSLDTDQPQHF